This is a list of T cell receptor beta chains from one sample in a study of blood T cell repertoires in COVID-19. TCRdb keeps only in-frame clones here, not all; method: immunoSEQ multiplex PCR. The sample records 45,000 to 55,000 clones, less than 90% being singletons. Sequencing used peripheral blood. All receptors derive from a man aged 50 or older with acute or convalescent COVID-19. CDR3s include the opening cysteine and the closing phenylalanine or tryptophan. The size entry is marked missing in some rows and otherwise reads once, few, many or a size class.

j_call clone_size v_call cdr3_aa
TRBJ2-7 . TRBV4-1 CASSQVAGEGEQYF
TRBJ2-7 . TRBV7-9 CASSLAGSGQGAGEQYF
TRBJ2-1 . TRBV7-3 CASSYMPYNEQFF
TRBJ1-5 . TRBV27 CASSLTRGHQPQHF
TRBJ2-1 . TRBV7-2 CASSLTSGSNNEQFF
TRBJ2-4 . TRBV3-1/TRBV3-2 CASSQGNRVAAKNIQYF
TRBJ2-3 . TRBV3-1/TRBV3-2 CASSQERGPFTDTQYF
TRBJ1-6 once TRBV5-1 CASSLVGEGADSPLHF
TRBJ2-7 few TRBV27 CASSVAGGPREQYF
TRBJ2-1 . TRBV2 CASSKDRGSYNEQFF
TRBJ1-1 . TRBV18 CASSPGRNTEAFF
TRBJ1-2 . TRBV28 CASSLSGQDGYTF
TRBJ2-7 . TRBV28 CASTPGFAYEQYF
TRBJ2-7 . TRBV2 CASSEGGGQGFEQYF
TRBJ1-4 . TRBV5-1 CASSPTSVFSQTNEKLFF
TRBJ2-4 . TRBV28 CASSLKGLAKNIQYF
TRBJ2-7 . TRBV6-5 CASSYTTETYEQYF
TRBJ1-2 . TRBV7-8 CASSGTGVRGYTF
TRBJ1-6 . TRBV5-1 CASSLTGIENSPLHF
TRBJ2-7 . TRBV19 CATGQAYEQYF
TRBJ1-5 . TRBV10-3 CATKGGTNSNQPQHF
TRBJ1-6 . TRBV19 CASTTQGGDAPLHF
TRBJ2-3 . TRBV24-1 CATSSGGTSTDTQYF
TRBJ2-5 . TRBV30 CAWYPSTSGGAGTQYF
TRBJ1-4 . TRBV15 CATSSPGDNEKLFF
TRBJ2-2 . TRBV5-1 CASTGGADTGELFF
TRBJ1-6 . TRBV11-2 CASSLESSPLHF
TRBJ1-2 . TRBV28 CASRRDRASYGYTF
TRBJ2-7 few TRBV5-5 CASSQDGHRYYEQYF
TRBJ2-6 . TRBV19 CASSILTGTGSGANVLTF
TRBJ2-1 . TRBV30 CAWRTRNYNEQFF
TRBJ1-4 . TRBV3-1/TRBV3-2 CASSPQGATNEKLFF
TRBJ2-3 . TRBV6-5 CASTRAGGQDTQYF
TRBJ2-7 . TRBV10-1 CASSEGTGVEQYF
TRBJ1-5 few TRBV27 CASSTQGTSNQPQHF
TRBJ2-3 . TRBV6-5 CASKDGESTDTQYF
TRBJ2-1 . TRBV5-4 CASSSNFYNEQFF
TRBJ2-2 . TRBV19 CASGITNTGELFF
TRBJ1-5 . TRBV6-2/TRBV6-3 CASSFVNQPQHF
TRBJ1-1 . TRBV29-1 CSVDRGQSTEAFF
TRBJ2-1 . TRBV19 CASSSLAGAYNEQFF
TRBJ1-5 . TRBV10-3 CAITGSSNQPQHF
TRBJ2-3 . TRBV9 CASSVALAGGHSHTDTQYF
TRBJ1-1 . TRBV3-1/TRBV3-2 CASSPGTPNTEAFF
TRBJ1-1 . TRBV11-1 CASSLVGRTEAFF
TRBJ1-3 . TRBV4-2 CASSPNPGSGNTIYF
TRBJ2-3 . TRBV24-1 CATSASGSTDTQYF